One and the same sample provided the 30 T cell receptor beta chains below, sequenced in a study of CD8 T cells in Susac syndrome. It was with random hexamers that about 0.45 to 1 ug RNA was reverse transcribed. TCRdb reprocessed the immunoSEQ multiplex PCR reads with MiXCR, giving one entry per CDR3 protein. The sample consists of about 140,000 distinct CDR3 sequences, over 85% of them appearing once. Material for sequencing was CD8+ T cells from PBMCs. These receptors were obtained from a human donor in good health.

V and J are TRBV9 and TRBJ2-7; D possibly corresponds to TRBD2 (5 bases). CDR3 length: 14 amino acids. Germline V gene sequence: CDR1 SGDLS, CDR2 YYNGEE. Trimming took 4 bases from V and 5 from J, leaving 16 bases between them. This CDR3 reads CASSSGIPSHEQYF. The CDR3 bases are TGTGCCAGCAGCTCGGGAATACCATCCCACGAGCAGTACTTC.

The CDR3: CASSLPSGRVSDTQYF. The CDR3 DNA reads TGTGCCAGCAGCTTACCTAGCGGGAGGGTATCAGATACGCAGTATTTT. This chain uses TRBV7-8 with TRBJ2-3, with 12 bases fitting TRBD2. The CDR3 totals 16 residues. Per germline, CDR1 SGHVS and CDR2 FQNEAQ. Trimming at V came to 2 bases and at J to 4 bases, leaving 4 bases not matched to a gene.

This chain links TRBV7-2 with TRBJ1-1; possibly TRBD1 for D (5 bases). This CDR3 region has 13 residues. Germline loops: CDR1 SGHTA, CDR2 FQGNSA. Trimming took off 1 base at V and 7 bases at J, with 10 bases between the two ends. For the CDR3, the DNA is TGTGCCAGCAGCTTAGATGGGGGGTTTGAAGCTTTCTTT. Its protein product is CASSLDGGFEAFF.

The chain has TRBV13 and TRBJ2-3; TRBD2 matches 7 bases. The germline V gene has CDR1 PRHDT and CDR2 FYEKMQ (reference sequence). The CDR3 sequence is 15 residues long. Trimming took 6 bases from V and 1 from J; bases not matched to a gene: 7. CDR3 bases: TGTGCCAGCAGGAGCGGGAACGGGGGCACAGATACGCAGTATTTT. This translates into CASRSGNGGTDTQYF.

The chain has TRBV11-1 and TRBJ2-7; TRBD2 matches 7 bases. Germline loops: CDR1 SGHAT, CDR2 FQDESV (reference sequence). The ends lost 1 base at V and 6 bases at J; junction bases unmatched: 6. This CDR3 is 14 amino acids long. CDR3: CASSLVSGTAEQYF. DNA for the CDR3: TGTGCCAGCAGCTTAGTAAGCGGGACTGCCGAGCAGTACTTC.

V gene TRBV21-1 combines with J gene TRBJ1-4; TRBD1 was called by the table and not checked on the DNA. TRBV21-1 is deemed a pseudogene. The CDR3 is 12 amino acids. CDR3 sequence (DNA): TGTGCCAGCAGCAACAGGGCGGAAAAACTGTTTTTT. Protein product: CASSNRAEKLFF.

The chain uses TRBV27 and TRBJ2-7, with 9 bases aligning to TRBD2. The CDR3 loop spans 14 amino acids. Germline V CDR1 and CDR2: MNHEY, SMNVEV (reference sequence). Losses at the gene ends were 4 bases for V and 3 bases for J; bases not matched to a gene: 4. CDR3 loop: CASSWAGGGYEQYF. CDR3 DNA sequence: TGTGCCAGCAGTTGGGCGGGAGGGGGCTACGAGCAGTACTTC.

V usage is TRBV20-1 and J usage is TRBJ2-3, with D uncertain. Trimming took off 5 bases at V and 5 bases at J, with 11 bases between the two ends. Germline CDR1 and CDR2: DFQATT and SNEGSKA (reference sequence). This CDR3 spans 12 amino acids. CDR3 coding DNA: TGCAGTGCTCCCTTGGCCGGAGATACGCAGTATTTT. Its translation: CSAPLAGDTQYF.

The V call is TRBV30, the J call TRBJ2-7; no clear D gene. The CDR3 covers 13 residues. Germline V gene data show CDR1 as GTSNPN and CDR2 as SVGIG (reference sequence). Trimming shortened V by 3 bases and J by 4 bases, and 13 bases separated the two germline ends. In nucleotides, the CDR3 is TGTGCCTGGAGGCCAGAGAACCTGTACGAGCAGTACTTC. It translates to CAWRPENLYEQYF.

The chain joins TRBV11-1 to TRBJ2-1, with 7 nucleotides matching TRBD2. V shed 3 bases, J shed 8 bases, and the junction held 13 bases outside the gene matches. Per the germline V gene, CDR1 is SGHAT and CDR2 is FQDESV (reference sequence). The CDR3 contains 16 residues. In DNA, the CDR3 is TGTGCCAGCAGCTTGGTATTGGCGGGAGATTTCCATGAGCAGTTCTTC. This translates into CASSLVLAGDFHEQFF. Based on the CDR3 plus reference TRBV11-1 and TRBJ2-1, the full variable domain is EAEVAQSPRYKITEKSQAVAFWCDPISGHATLYWYRQILGQGPELLVQFQDESVVDDSQLPKDRFSAERLKGVDSTLKIQPAELGDSAMYLCASSLVLAGDFHEQFFGPGTRLTVL.

The chain's CDR3 is CASSQEFDRGYGYTF. CDR3 coding DNA: TGCGCCAGCAGCCAAGAATTTGACAGGGGATATGGCTACACCTTC. J is TRBJ1-2 and V is TRBV4-3, with 8 bases lining up with TRBD1. The V segment lost 0 bases and the J segment 5 bases; nucleotides outside the gene matches: 5. Germline CDR1 and CDR2: LGHNA and YSLEER. The CDR3 contains 15 residues.

This sequence joins TRBV19 and TRBJ1-1; no clear D. This CDR3 comprises 12 residues. The V gene's germline CDR1 is LNHDA and CDR2 SQIVND (reference sequence). V lost 10 bases and J lost 1, with 10 bases in between. CDR3 protein: CATSIGNTEAFF. The CDR3 region has the DNA TGTGCCACCTCAATAGGGAACACTGAAGCTTTCTTT.

J is TRBJ2-5 and V is TRBV29-1; TRBD2 matches 8 bases. V shed 4 bases and J 5 bases; nucleotides not matched to a gene: 12. CDR1 SQVTM and CDR2 ANQGSEA come from the germline V gene. This CDR3 region has 15 residues. CDR3 loop: CSVVSVREGPETQYF. CDR3 DNA sequence: TGCAGCGTTGTATCGGTTCGGGAGGGCCCTGAGACCCAGTACTTC.

V gene TRBV19 combines with J gene TRBJ2-2; D gene uncertain. The CDR3 covers 15 residues. The V gene's germline CDR1 is LNHDA and CDR2 SQIVND (reference sequence). Trimming removed 5 bases from V and 1 base from J, with 11 bases in between. CDR3 sequence (DNA): TGTGCCAGTAGTCTCCGGACGGGGAACACCGGGGAGCTGTTTTTT. As protein: CASSLRTGNTGELFF.

V gene TRBV9 combines with J gene TRBJ2-7; possibly TRBD1 for D (6 bases). Germline V CDR1 and CDR2: SGDLS, YYNGEE. Trimming shortened V by 3 bases and J by 2 bases, and 24 bases separated the two germline ends. This CDR3 contains 18 residues. CDR3 loop: CASSADDTPRTVPYEQYF. In DNA, the CDR3 is TGTGCCAGCAGCGCGGACGACACACCGAGGACAGTACCCTACGAGCAGTACTTC.

The chain combines TRBV6-2 or TRBV6-3 with TRBJ2-5; unclear D gene. The germline V gene encodes CDR1 MNHEY and CDR2 SVGEGT. V dropped 0 bases and J dropped 5 bases, with 10 bases sitting between them. The CDR3 extends over 14 amino acids. This chain's CDR3 is CASSYSGRRETQYF. The CDR3 DNA follows: TGTGCCAGCAGTTACTCGGGCCGCAGGGAGACCCAGTACTTC.

V gene TRBV27 combines with J gene TRBJ2-1; D may be TRBD1 or TRBD2 (6 bases each). Germline CDR1 MNHEY, CDR2 SMNVEV (reference sequence). Trimming cost V 6 bases and J 3 bases, with 18 bases left between them. The CDR3 consists of 16 residues. Here the CDR3 reads CASRSPSGGYYNEQFF. The DNA of the CDR3 is TGTGCCAGCAGGTCCCCATCCGGGGGCTACTACAATGAGCAGTTCTTC.

The chain has TRBV6-2 or TRBV6-3 and TRBJ2-5; perhaps TRBD1 as D (5 bases). Germline V CDR1 and CDR2: MNHEY, SVGEGT. The CDR3 is 16 amino acids. The V and J ends lost 0 bases and 4 bases respectively, with 15 bases between them. CDR3 sequence (DNA): TGTGCCAGCAGTTACTCGATTGGGCAGGGTGGAGAGACCCAGTACTTC. This gives the protein CASSYSIGQGGETQYF.

The genes are TRBV27 and TRBJ1-5; D call uncertain. The CDR3 runs to 14 residues. Looked up from germline, CDR1 is MNHEY and CDR2 is SMNVEV (reference sequence). V dropped 2 bases and J dropped 5 bases, with 10 bases sitting between them. CDR3 region: CASSLIGGDQPQHF. DNA of the CDR3: TGTGCCAGCAGTTTAATAGGAGGCGATCAGCCCCAGCATTTT.

CDR3: CASSSTSGSGGEQFF. In nucleotides, the CDR3 is TGTGCCAGCAGCTCGACTAGCGGCAGCGGTGGTGAGCAGTTCTTC. This chain uses TRBV7-9 with TRBJ2-1; 9 nucleotides align to TRBD2. This CDR3 has 15 amino acids. Germline-derived CDR1 and CDR2 are SEHNR and FQNEAQ (reference sequence). The trim removed 4 bases at V and 9 bases at J, leaving 10 bases unmatched.

The V gene is TRBV5-6, the J gene TRBJ2-1; D remains ambiguous. This CDR3 contains 14 residues. Between the trimmed V and J ends, which lost 2 bases and 7 bases, there was a span of 13 bases. CDR1 is SGHDT and CDR2 is YYEEEE in the germline V gene. For the CDR3, the DNA is TGTGCCAGCAGCTTCGGCATCCTCGGGAATGAGCAGTTCTTC. Protein: CASSFGILGNEQFF.

The J gene is TRBJ2-3, the V gene TRBV5-6; no reliable D call. The germline V gene encodes CDR1 SGHDT and CDR2 YYEEEE. Trimming took 4 bases from V and 6 from J, leaving 9 bases between them. The length of the CDR3 is 12 residues. Here the CDR3 reads CASSLLSDTQYF. The DNA for the CDR3 is TGTGCCAGCAGCCTTCTTTCGGATACGCAGTATTTT.

V is TRBV27 and J is TRBJ2-2; TRBD2 agrees at 7 bases. Germline V gene sequence: CDR1 MNHEY, CDR2 SMNVEV (reference sequence). This CDR3 has 13 amino acids. The trim removed 9 bases at V and 3 bases at J, leaving 4 bases unmatched. The CDR3 coding sequence is TGTGCCAGTTCGCGGGAGTACACCGGGGAGCTGTTTTTT. It is translated as CASSREYTGELFF.

This chain uses TRBV28 with TRBJ2-7, with D uncertain. The length of the CDR3 is 14 residues. V lost 2 bases and J lost 6, with 14 bases in between. Germline CDR1 reads MDHEN; CDR2 reads SYDVKM. CDR3 sequence: CASSLPPVLSEQYF. CDR3 DNA: TGTGCCAGCAGTTTACCCCCCGTACTCTCCGAGCAGTACTTC.

The gene calls are TRBV27 and TRBJ2-1; D may be TRBD1 or TRBD2 (5 bases each). Looked up from germline, CDR1 is MNHEY and CDR2 is SMNVEV (reference sequence). The CDR3 runs 13 residues. V lost 8 bases and J lost 3, with 11 bases in between. The CDR3 protein is CASRGGDYNEQFF. The CDR3 DNA follows: TGTGCCAGCCGGGGCGGAGACTACAATGAGCAGTTCTTC.

The genes are TRBV19 and TRBJ2-1; 10 nucleotides match TRBD1. The V gene's germline CDR1 is LNHDA and CDR2 SQIVND (reference sequence). V shed 1 base, J shed 8 bases, and the junction held 2 bases outside the gene matches. The CDR3 consists of 14 residues. This CDR3 is CASSIGQGAYEQFF. The CDR3 region has the DNA TGTGCCAGTAGTATAGGACAGGGGGCATATGAGCAGTTCTTC. Combining the CDR3 with reference TRBV19 and TRBJ2-1 gives the whole variable domain DGGITQSPKYLFRKEGQNVTLSCEQNLNHDAMYWYRQDPGQGLRLIYYSQIVNDFQKGDIAEGYSVSREKKESFPLTVTSAQKNPTAFYLCASSIGQGAYEQFFGPGTRLTVL.

This chain connects TRBV15 to TRBJ2-5, with 8 bases matching TRBD2. J lost 5 bases, V lost 6 bases, and 8 bases had no gene match. The germline CDR1 and CDR2 sequences are LNHNV and YYDKDF (reference sequence). The CDR3 is 14 residues long. CDR3 protein: CATRRTSSSETQYF. CDR3 sequence (DNA): TGTGCCACCAGGAGGACTAGCTCCTCGGAGACCCAGTACTTC.

The genes are TRBV20-1 and TRBJ2-7; D might be TRBD2 (7 bases). Per germline, CDR1 DFQATT and CDR2 SNEGSKA (reference sequence). CDR3 size: 14 residues. The V and J ends lost 6 bases and 2 bases respectively, with 17 bases between them. CDR3 nucleotide sequence: TGCAGTGCCCGAAAAGGGGGGGCCGCCTACGAGCAGTACTTC. Protein product: CSARKGGAAYEQYF.

The rearrangement uses TRBV28 and TRBJ2-7; TRBD1 agrees at 7 bases. Trimming removed 8 bases from V and 2 bases from J; junction bases left unmatched: 9. There are 14 residues in the CDR3. Germline CDR1 reads MDHEN; CDR2 reads SYDVKM. The CDR3: CASLPGQMTYEQYF. DNA of the CDR3: TGTGCCAGCCTCCCGGGACAGATGACCTACGAGCAGTACTTC.

The chain uses TRBV9 and TRBJ2-2; unclear D gene. The germline V and J ends were trimmed by 5 bases and 6 bases, with 8 bases remaining between them. Germline V lookup: CDR1 SGDLS, CDR2 YYNGEE. The length of the CDR3 is 12 residues. The CDR3 nucleotides read TGTGCCAGCAGTTACGGGCCCGGGGAGCTGTTTTTT. As protein: CASSYGPGELFF.